What follows is one T cell receptor (beta chain) and its context. It lacks a known antigen. One end of the junction varies from germline; a read error may be responsible. The CDR3 sequence holds 14 residues, the cysteine and phenylalanine included. Here the CDR3 DNA is all that survives: 42 bases in frame from base 1. CDR1 is given as SNHLY and CDR2 as FYNNEI, both from the germline V gene. Profiling of TCR beta VDJ combinations and CDR3 sequences used genomic DNA as the template. TCR repertoire sequencing was run on an Illumina HiSeq 2000. Under the source paper's analysis protocol: TRBV/TRBJ rearrangement plots, CDR3 size and DJ length profiles, and Simpson's diversity index were used to assess repertoires. Whichever DNA sequence was most abundant in the deep sequencing data was defined as the immunodominant clone. CDR3 amino acid sequences were screened for sharing across subjects and compared with published repertoires and the VDJdb database. Clones were called with MiXCR by TCRdb after fastp trimmed the public reads at Q25, and only in-frame beta chains were retained. Each CDR3 protein appears once, grouped with its most common genes and DNA. TCRdb's processing, not the study's, gives the V and J calls here. The sample table holds tens of thousands of distinct CDR3 sequences, of which about 63% were seen once. Roughly 60% of the sample rests with the top ten.

This record comes from a study of CD8+CD57+ T cells in acquired aplastic anemia (dated by TCRdb to 2016 to 2018). The study in broad terms: Extracted DNA from sorted CD4+ and CD8+ cells averaged 3.2 ug, ranging from about 0.18 to 27.4 ug. A CD8+CD57+ expansion meant a frequency higher than the mean frequency seen in healthy subjects.

The full study reports these points: CD8+ Simpson's diversity did not differ significantly between patients and healthy controls (P=0.060). Although roughly 29 CD8+ CDR3 sequences were shared by patients and controls, these sequences appeared highly expressed in patients and within the immunodominant clones of patients.

Expansion of CD8+CD57+ cells had been shown by flow cytometry in the patients chosen for sequencing. Severe acquired aplastic anemia was diagnosed in all patients according to International Study of Aplastic Anemia and Agranulocytosis and Camitta criteria. At the time blood was sampled, none of the patients had received any therapy. The study deep-sequenced TCR repertoires of sorted CD4+ and CD8+ blood T cells from severe aplastic anemia patients and healthy subjects. Patients were enrolled in the USA under clinicaltrials.gov protocols 00001620, 01623167, 00001397, 00071045, 00081523 and 00961064. Ficoll-Paque density gradient centrifugation was used to isolate peripheral blood mononuclear cells. Before DNA extraction, CD4+ and CD8+ T cells were sorted with FACS or magnetic beads.

Recombination linked TRBV2 to TRBJ2-1; the central 11 bases match TRBD2. Sequencing input: sorted CD4+, CD8+, or CD8+CD57+ T cells (not recorded which) from PBMCs. This TCR was recovered from a human donor with aplastic anemia. The DNA sequence is TGTGCCACCAGTCTACTAGCGGGAGTCAATGAGCAGTTCTTC. It translates to CATSLLAGVNEQFF.